These 27 T cell receptor beta chains came from one sample sequenced in a study of pediatric ulcerative colitis. During colonoscopy, one to two rectal pinch biopsies were collected. Libraries were prepared by immunoSEQ multiplex PCR; TCRdb keeps only in-frame clonotypes and omits some of them. The table has roughly 49,000 clones, 78% seen once. What was sequenced was gut tissue. These receptors were obtained from a girl between 10 and 17 years old with moderate ulcerative colitis.

The table lists this clone with a few counts. The V and J genes are TRBV10-3 and TRBJ1-1, with unresolved D. With 6 bases removed from V and 3 bases from J, the gap between germline ends came to 5 bases. Germline V lookup: CDR1 ENHRY, CDR2 SYGVKD. CDR3 length: 11 residues. The CDR3, as DNA: TGTGCCATCAGCGAGCACACTGAAGCTTTCTTT. Translated, it gives CAISEHTEAFF.

This sequence joins TRBV30 and TRBJ1-3; 7 bases are shared with TRBD1. The V and J ends lost 5 bases and 4 bases, in that order; junction bases with no gene match: 8. Germline V gene data show CDR1 as GTSNPN and CDR2 as SVGIG (reference sequence). CDR3 size: 14 residues. The CDR3: CAWDPEGAGNTIYF. The CDR3 coding sequence is TGTGCCTGGGACCCGGAGGGGGCAGGAAACACCATATATTTT.

V and J are TRBV15 and TRBJ1-1; a weak D match, TRBD1 (6 bases). With 0 bases removed from V and 9 bases from J, the gap between germline ends came to 11 bases. The germline V gene encodes CDR1 LNHNV and CDR2 YYDKDF (reference sequence). This CDR3 has 13 amino acids. The DNA of the CDR3 is TGTGCCACCAGCAGAGAGTCCCAGGGGAAAGCTTTCTTT. This gives the protein CATSRESQGKAFF.

J is TRBJ2-7 and V is TRBV12-1; the table's D call TRBD2 went unverified against the DNA. TRBV12-1 is given as a pseudogene. The CDR3 length is 17 residues. The CDR3 DNA is TGTGCCAGCAGCTTCCGCCTGGGCGCGGGAGTGGTTCGCGAGCAGTACTTC. Amino acids: CASSFRLGAGVVREQYF.

This rearrangement joins TRBV7-2 to TRBJ1-6; the D is unclear. CDR1 and CDR2 from the germline V gene are SGHTA and FQGNSA. The CDR3 length is 14 residues. V dropped 1 base and J dropped 7 bases, with 8 bases sitting between them. Here the CDR3 reads CASSLEDRNSPLHF. DNA for the CDR3: TGTGCCAGCAGCTTAGAGGATCGCAATTCACCCCTCCACTTT.

The CDR3 here is CATSRDRDRVREQYF. CDR3 sequence (DNA): TGTGCCACCAGCAGGGACCGGGACAGGGTCCGCGAGCAGTACTTC. The rearrangement uses TRBV15 and TRBJ2-7, with TRBD1 identical over 9 bases. This CDR3 is 15 amino acids long. The junction had 9 bases not matched to a gene; V was cut back by 3 bases and J by 6 bases. Germline loops: CDR1 LNHNV, CDR2 YYDKDF (reference sequence).

This chain links TRBV7-9 with TRBJ2-7; D is unresolved. The germline CDR1 and CDR2 sequences are SEHNR and FQNEAQ (reference sequence). The CDR3 loop spans 14 amino acids. V lost 1 base, J lost 3 bases, and 10 bases lay in between. CDR3 region: CASSLVPGDYEQYF. DNA of the CDR3: TGTGCCAGCAGCTTAGTTCCAGGCGACTACGAGCAGTACTTC.

J is TRBJ2-1 and V is TRBV29-1, with 7 bases matching TRBD1. This CDR3 has 15 residues. V lost 3 bases, J lost 0 bases, and 5 bases stayed unmatched. Germline V gives CDR1 SQVTM, CDR2 ANQGSEA. CDR3 protein: CSVESTGVSYNEQFF. CDR3 bases: TGCAGCGTTGAGTCCACAGGGGTCTCCTACAATGAGCAGTTCTTC.

The V and J genes are TRBV6-1 and TRBJ1-1; 9 bases map to TRBD1. The V and J ends lost 4 bases and 4 bases, in that order; junction bases with no gene match: 10. From germline, CDR1 is MNHNS and CDR2 SASEGT. The CDR3 consists of 16 residues. CDR3 sequence (DNA): TGTGCCAGCAGTGTACGGACAGGGGTCATTGCCACTGAAGCTTTCTTT. This codes for CASSVRTGVIATEAFF.

There are a few counts of this clone. The rearrangement links TRBV10-1 to TRBJ2-7; 9 bases fit TRBD2. V gave up 4 bases and J gave up 7 bases; unmatched junction bases: 8. CDR1 WNHNN and CDR2 SYGVQD come from the germline V gene (reference sequence). The CDR3 extends over 14 amino acids. The CDR3 DNA reads TGCGCCAGCAGTGGAATAGCGGGAGCCCGGGAGCAGTACTTC. It translates to CASSGIAGAREQYF.

The CDR3 region has the DNA TGCGCCAGCAGCTCGGGAACAGGGCCCGGGGATGGCTACACCTTC. Amino acid sequence: CASSSGTGPGDGYTF. This chain joins TRBV5-1 and TRBJ1-2, with D possibly being TRBD1 (6 bases). The CDR3 loop spans 15 amino acids. Trimming removed 3 bases at V and 6 bases at J, with 18 bases between. Per the germline V gene, CDR1 is SGHRS and CDR2 is YFSETQ.

The DNA of the CDR3 is TGTGCCAGCAGCTTAGTGGTCAGGGGAGAGGATACGCAGTATTTT. It specifies CASSLVVRGEDTQYF. The V call is TRBV7-9, the J call TRBJ2-3; D perhaps matches TRBD1 (6 bases). The CDR3 has 15 residues. From germline, CDR1 is SEHNR and CDR2 FQNEAQ (reference sequence). The V end lost 1 base, the J end lost 6 bases, and 14 bases lay between the germline ends.

This clone has more than one count but fewer than ten. V and J are TRBV5-1 and TRBJ1-2; no reliable D call. From germline, CDR1 is SGHRS and CDR2 YFSETQ. The V and J ends lost 5 bases and 2 bases respectively, with 7 bases between them. The CDR3 sequence is 12 residues long. The CDR3 DNA reads as TGCGCCAGCAGGTTAGGAAACTATGGCTACACCTTC. It is translated as CASRLGNYGYTF.

The chain recombines TRBV2 with TRBJ2-2, with 8 bases identical to TRBD1. V shed 6 bases and J 3 bases; nucleotides not matched to a gene: 3. This CDR3 comprises 14 residues. Germline V gene data show CDR1 as SNHLY and CDR2 as FYNNEI. CDR3 region: CASRGQGYTGELFF. CDR3 bases: TGTGCCAGCAGAGGACAGGGCTACACCGGGGAGCTGTTTTTT.

The gene calls are TRBV5-6 and TRBJ1-6; no clear D gene. V was shortened by 4 bases and J by 2 bases, with 1 base between the two germline ends. This CDR3 contains 12 residues. Per the germline V gene, CDR1 is SGHDT and CDR2 is YYEEEE. The CDR3 loop is CASSAYNSPLHF. The CDR3 coding sequence is TGTGCCAGCAGCGCCTATAATTCACCCCTCCACTTT.

The chain carries TRBV5-6 and TRBJ2-7, with D unclear. Trimming left V 0 bases short and J 2 bases short, with 15 bases between. This CDR3 has 16 amino acids. CDR1 and CDR2 from the germline V gene are SGHDT and YYEEEE. CDR3 in DNA: TGTGCCAGCAGCTTGGAAGTCGGTGGTCTCGCCTACGAGCAGTACTTC. It encodes CASSLEVGGLAYEQYF.

V gene TRBV19 combines with J gene TRBJ2-7; D unresolved. CDR3 size: 14 residues. Germline CDR1 is LNHDA and CDR2 is SQIVND (reference sequence). V was shortened by 5 bases and J by 2 bases, with 13 bases between the two germline ends. This chain's CDR3 is CASSLRPGTYEQYF. The CDR3 nucleotides are TGTGCCAGTAGTTTACGACCGGGTACCTACGAGCAGTACTTC.

The V and J genes are TRBV21-1 and TRBJ1-2; the table's D call TRBD1 went unverified against the DNA. TRBV21-1 is given as a pseudogene. CDR3 length: 16 amino acids. The CDR3 nucleotides are TGTGCCAGCAGCAGGGGCTGGGACAGGACGCACTATGGCTACACCTTC. Its protein is CASSRGWDRTHYGYTF.

The chain carries TRBV6-5 and TRBJ2-1; D is perhaps TRBD1 (6 bases). Trimming removed 2 bases at V and 0 bases at J, with 8 bases between. CDR1 is MNHEY, CDR2 SVGAGI, per germline. The CDR3 loop spans 15 amino acids. CDR3 sequence (DNA): TGTGCCAGCAGTTACAGGACAGCCTCCTACAATGAGCAGTTCTTC. It translates to CASSYRTASYNEQFF.

The V gene is TRBV5-1, the J gene TRBJ1-2; D gene ambiguous. In germline, CDR1 is SGHRS, CDR2 YFSETQ. Trimming took 3 bases from V and 8 from J, leaving 14 bases between them. CDR3 size: 13 residues. The CDR3 protein is CASSSDPWEGYTF. The CDR3 bases are TGCGCCAGCAGCTCGGACCCTTGGGAGGGCTACACCTTC.

The chain combines TRBV11-2 with TRBJ2-2, with D maybe TRBD1 (6 bases). CDR1 and CDR2 from the germline V gene are SGHAT and FQNNGV. The CDR3 is made up of 12 amino acids. With 4 bases removed from V and 15 bases from J, the gap between germline ends came to 15 bases. The CDR3: CASSSQGLALFF. CDR3 nucleotide sequence: TGTGCCAGCAGCTCGCAGGGGCTTGCGTTGTTTTTT.

The gene calls are TRBV5-4 and TRBJ2-7; 8 nucleotides agree with TRBD2. The CDR3 consists of 16 residues. V gave up 3 bases and J gave up 6 bases; unmatched junction bases: 14. Germline V gene sequence: CDR1 SGHNT, CDR2 YYREEE (reference sequence). CDR3 in amino acids: CASSWGLGTGLREQYF. CDR3 sequence (DNA): TGTGCCAGCAGCTGGGGACTAGGAACCGGTCTACGCGAGCAGTACTTC. The complete variable domain, with remaining parts taken from reference TRBV5-4 and TRBJ2-7, reads ETGVTQSPTHLIKTRGQQVTLRCSSQSGHNTVSWYQQALGQGPQFIFQYYREEENGRGNFPPRFSGLQFPNYSSELNVNALELDDSALYLCASSWGLGTGLREQYFGPGTRLTVT.

This chain connects TRBV7-9 to TRBJ1-2; unclear D gene. The CDR3 loop spans 13 amino acids. Germline assignment: CDR1 SEHNR and CDR2 FQNEAQ (reference sequence). Deletions cut 2 bases from V and 3 bases from J, with 7 bases between. CDR3 protein: CASSLLADYGYTF. The CDR3 nucleotides read TGTGCCAGCAGCTTATTAGCGGACTATGGCTACACCTTC.

The gene calls are TRBV5-6 and TRBJ1-1, with D possibly TRBD1 on 6 matching bases. V was trimmed by 1 base and J by 5 bases, leaving 9 bases between them. The V gene's germline CDR1 is SGHDT and CDR2 YYEEEE. The CDR3 sequence is 13 residues long. CDR3 sequence (DNA): TGTGCCAGCAGCTTGAAGGGGGGGACTGAAGCTTTCTTT. The encoded protein is CASSLKGGTEAFF.

The gene calls are TRBV2 and TRBJ1-2, with D perhaps matching TRBD1 (5 bases). This CDR3 region has 11 residues. CDR1 SNHLY and CDR2 FYNNEI come from the germline V gene. Trimming took off 9 bases at V and 4 bases at J, with 9 bases between the two ends. The CDR3 spells CASATAYGYTF. The CDR3 DNA is TGTGCCAGTGCGACAGCCTATGGCTACACCTTC.

The J gene is TRBJ1-4, the V gene TRBV6-4; TRBD1 aligns across 7 bases. Germline V CDR1 and CDR2: MRHNA, SNTAGT. V shed 4 bases and J 7 bases; nucleotides not matched to a gene: 9. CDR3 length: 15 amino acids. CDR3 bases: TGTGCCAGCAGTGCCCAAGGGACAGATGGTGAAAAACTGTTTTTT. Translation gives CASSAQGTDGEKLFF.

The rearrangement joins TRBV29-1 to TRBJ1-2, with D tentatively TRBD1 (5 bases). The CDR3 runs 11 residues. V lost 4 bases, J lost 10 bases, and 13 bases lay in between. Germline values: CDR1 SQVTM, CDR2 ANQGSEA. The CDR3 coding sequence is TGCAGCGTTGGGGGGAATCAAGACTACACCTTC. Translating gives CSVGGNQDYTF.